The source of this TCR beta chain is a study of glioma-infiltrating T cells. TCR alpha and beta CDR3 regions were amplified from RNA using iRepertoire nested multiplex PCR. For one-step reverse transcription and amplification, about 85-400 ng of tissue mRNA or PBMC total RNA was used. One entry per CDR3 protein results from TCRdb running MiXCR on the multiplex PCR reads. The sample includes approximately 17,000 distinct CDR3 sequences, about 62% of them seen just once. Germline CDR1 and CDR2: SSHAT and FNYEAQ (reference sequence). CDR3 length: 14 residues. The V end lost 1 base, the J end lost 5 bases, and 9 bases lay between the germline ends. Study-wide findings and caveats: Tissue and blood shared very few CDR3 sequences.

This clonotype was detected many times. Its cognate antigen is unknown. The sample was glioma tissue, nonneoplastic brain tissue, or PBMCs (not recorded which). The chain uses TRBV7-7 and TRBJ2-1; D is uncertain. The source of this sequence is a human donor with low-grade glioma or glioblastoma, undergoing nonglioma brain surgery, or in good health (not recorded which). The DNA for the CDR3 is TGTGCCAGCAGCTTAGGCGTGGCGGACAATGAGCAGTTCTTC. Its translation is CASSLGVADNEQFF. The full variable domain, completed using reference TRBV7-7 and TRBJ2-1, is GAGVSQSPRYKVTKRGQDVTLRCDPISSHATLYWYQQALGQGPEFLTYFNYEAQPDKSGLPSDRFSAERPEGSISTLTIQRTEQRDSAMYRCASSLGVADNEQFFGPGTRLTVL.